This TCR beta chain is drawn from a study of T-cell reconstitution after alpha-beta-depleted transplantation in children (dated by TCRdb to 2016 to 2018). Looking at the study overall: The study quantitatively tracked T-cell immune reconstitution after TCRalphabeta/CD19-depleted allogeneic hematopoietic cell transplantation in children using TCR repertoire profiling.

Including cysteine and phenylalanine, the CDR3 has 14 amino acids. The CDR3 DNA has 42 bases and is translated from base 1. According to the germline V gene, CDR1 reads MDHEN and CDR2 reads SYDVKM. V loses 5 bases of germline sequence and J loses 0 bases, and the interval between the two ends is 11 bases. Library preparation employed PCR. Sequencing used an Illumina HiSeq 2500. TCR library preparation used molecular barcoding, with unique molecular identifiers applied to normalize quantification of the TCRbeta repertoire. TCRdb cleaned the public reads at Q25 with fastp, built clones with MiXCR and kept in-frame beta chains. A single entry per CDR3 protein holds the most common genes and DNA from its merged rows. In this sample the table shows about 500,000 distinct CDR3 sequences, about 30% of which occur a single time. In total, the top ten clones hold around 2.5% of the sample. A word on this clonotype: The specificity of this receptor is unknown. One base away there is no much larger clone; base qualities are not given.

This receptor chain uses TRBV28 and TRBJ2-7, with the D segment identity uncertain. The clonotype was recovered from a human donor who donated a stem cell graft to a child with aplastic anemia. The sequenced sample was PBMCs from the stem cell graft donor, obtained from the stem cell graft. The CDR3 protein sequence reads: CASSPPNFSYEQYF. The DNA sequence reads TGTGCCAGCAGTCCCCCGAACTTCTCCTACGAGCAGTACTTC.